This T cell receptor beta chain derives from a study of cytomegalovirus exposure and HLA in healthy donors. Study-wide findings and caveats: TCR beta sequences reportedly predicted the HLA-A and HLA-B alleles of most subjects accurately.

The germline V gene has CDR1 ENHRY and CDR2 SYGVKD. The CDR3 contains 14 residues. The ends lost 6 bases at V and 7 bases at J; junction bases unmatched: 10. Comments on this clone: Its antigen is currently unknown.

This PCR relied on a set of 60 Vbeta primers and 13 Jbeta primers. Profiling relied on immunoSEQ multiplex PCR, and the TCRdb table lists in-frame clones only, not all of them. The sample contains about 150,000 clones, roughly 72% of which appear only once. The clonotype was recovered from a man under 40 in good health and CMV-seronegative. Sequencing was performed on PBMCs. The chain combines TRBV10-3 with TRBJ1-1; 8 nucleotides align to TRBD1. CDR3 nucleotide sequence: TGTGCCATCAGACGGGATGGACAGGGAGGTGAAGCTTTCTTT. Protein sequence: CAIRRDGQGGEAFF.